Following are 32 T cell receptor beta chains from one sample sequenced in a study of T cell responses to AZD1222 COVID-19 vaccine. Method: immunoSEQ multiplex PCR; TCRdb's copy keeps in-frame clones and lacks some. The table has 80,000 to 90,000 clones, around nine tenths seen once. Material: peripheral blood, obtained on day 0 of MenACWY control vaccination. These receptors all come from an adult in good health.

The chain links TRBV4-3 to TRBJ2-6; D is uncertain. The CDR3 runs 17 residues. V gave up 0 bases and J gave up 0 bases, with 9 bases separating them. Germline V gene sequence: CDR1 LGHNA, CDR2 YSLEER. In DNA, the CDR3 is TGCGCCAGCAGCCAAGATACAAGTAACTCTGGGGCCAACGTCCTGACTTTC. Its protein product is CASSQDTSNSGANVLTF.

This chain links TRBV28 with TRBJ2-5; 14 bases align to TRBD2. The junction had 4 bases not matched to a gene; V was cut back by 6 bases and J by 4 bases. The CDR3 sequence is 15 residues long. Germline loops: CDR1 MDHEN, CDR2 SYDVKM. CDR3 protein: CASSSGTSGRETQYF. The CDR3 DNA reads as TGTGCCAGCAGCAGTGGGACTAGCGGGAGAGAGACCCAGTACTTC.

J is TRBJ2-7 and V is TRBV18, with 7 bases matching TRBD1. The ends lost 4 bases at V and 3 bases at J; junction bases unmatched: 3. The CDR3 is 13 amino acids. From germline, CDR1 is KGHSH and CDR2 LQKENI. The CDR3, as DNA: TGTGCCAGCTCACAGGGGACAGTCTACGAGCAGTACTTC. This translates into CASSQGTVYEQYF.

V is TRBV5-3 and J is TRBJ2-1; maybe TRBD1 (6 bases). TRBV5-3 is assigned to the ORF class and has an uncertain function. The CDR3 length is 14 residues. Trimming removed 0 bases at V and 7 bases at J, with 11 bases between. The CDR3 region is CARSLVTQGNEQFF. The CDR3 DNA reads TGTGCCAGAAGCTTGGTGACCCAGGGGAATGAGCAGTTCTTC.

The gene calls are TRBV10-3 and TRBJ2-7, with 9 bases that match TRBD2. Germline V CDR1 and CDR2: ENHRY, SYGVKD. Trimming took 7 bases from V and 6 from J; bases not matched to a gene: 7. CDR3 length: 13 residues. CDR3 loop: CAITAREGGEQYF. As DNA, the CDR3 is TGTGCCATCACAGCGCGGGAGGGTGGCGAGCAGTACTTC.

The CDR3 sequence is CASSLVGGRPNEKLFF. As DNA, the CDR3 is TGTGCCAGCAGCTTGGTTGGAGGGAGGCCTAATGAAAAACTGTTTTTT. V and J are TRBV5-6 and TRBJ1-4; D is undetermined. This CDR3 has 16 amino acids. V was pared by 0 bases and J by 3 bases, with 12 bases between. From germline, CDR1 is SGHDT and CDR2 YYEEEE.

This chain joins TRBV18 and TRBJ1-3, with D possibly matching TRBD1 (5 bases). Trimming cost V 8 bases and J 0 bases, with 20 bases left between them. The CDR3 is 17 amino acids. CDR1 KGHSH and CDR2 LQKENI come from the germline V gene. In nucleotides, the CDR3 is TGTGCCAGCCGCAGCCTCGATGGCGGGGCCTCTGGAAACACCATATATTTT. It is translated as CASRSLDGGASGNTIYF.

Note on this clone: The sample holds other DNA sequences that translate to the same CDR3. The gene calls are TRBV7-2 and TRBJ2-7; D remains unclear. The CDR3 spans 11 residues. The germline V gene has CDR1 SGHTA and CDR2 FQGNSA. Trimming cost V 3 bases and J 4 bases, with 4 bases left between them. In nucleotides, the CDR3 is TGTGCCAGCAGCTTCTCGTACGAGCAGTACTTC. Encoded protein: CASSFSYEQYF.

The CDR3 region is CAWSLRTLSNEQFF. DNA of the CDR3: TGTGCCTGGAGTCTCAGGACCTTATCCAATGAGCAGTTCTTC. The chain is built from TRBV30 and TRBJ2-1; D unresolved. V lost 2 bases, J lost 6 bases, and 14 bases lay in between. The V gene's germline CDR1 is GTSNPN and CDR2 SVGIG (reference sequence). The CDR3 sequence is 14 residues long.

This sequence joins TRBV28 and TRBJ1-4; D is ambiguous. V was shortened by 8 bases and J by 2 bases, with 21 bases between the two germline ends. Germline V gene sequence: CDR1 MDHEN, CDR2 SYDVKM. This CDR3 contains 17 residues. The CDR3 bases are TGTGCCAGCCGATATTCGGCCACTTGGGCTACTAATGAAAAACTGTTTTTT. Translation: CASRYSATWATNEKLFF.

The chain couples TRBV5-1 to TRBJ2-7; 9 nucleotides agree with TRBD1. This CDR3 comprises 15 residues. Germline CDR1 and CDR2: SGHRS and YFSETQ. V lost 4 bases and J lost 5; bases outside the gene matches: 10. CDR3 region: CASSPLGTGHNEQYF. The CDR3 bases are TGCGCCAGCAGCCCCCTCGGGACAGGGCACAACGAGCAGTACTTC. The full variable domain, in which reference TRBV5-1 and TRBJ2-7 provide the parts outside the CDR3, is KAGVTQTPRYLIKTRGQQVTLSCSPISGHRSVSWYQQTPGQGLQFLFEYFSETQRNKGNFPGRFSGRQFSNSRSEMNVSTLELGDSALYLCASSPLGTGHNEQYFGPGTRLTVT.

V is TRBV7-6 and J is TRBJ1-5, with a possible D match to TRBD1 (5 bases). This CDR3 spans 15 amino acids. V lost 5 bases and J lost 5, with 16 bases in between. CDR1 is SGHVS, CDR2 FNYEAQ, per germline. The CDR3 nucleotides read TGTGCCAGCAGCCTCTCGGCAGGGTCCTATCAGCCCCAGCATTTT. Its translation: CASSLSAGSYQPQHF.

CDR3 amino acids: CSAKASGRSTEAFF. As DNA, the CDR3 is TGCAGCGCAAAAGCCTCGGGACGGAGCACTGAAGCTTTCTTT. The chain couples TRBV29-1 to TRBJ1-1; possibly TRBD1 for D (5 bases). Trimming took off 7 bases at V and 4 bases at J, with 19 bases between the two ends. The CDR3 extends over 14 amino acids. The germline V gene encodes CDR1 SQVTM and CDR2 ANQGSEA.

CDR3 nucleotide sequence: TGTGCCAGCAGTTTTGGTGTAGTCTCCTCCTACGAGCAGTACTTC. Translating it yields CASSFGVVSSYEQYF. J is TRBJ2-7 and V is TRBV28; no reliable D call. Trimming took 3 bases from V and 0 from J, leaving 12 bases between them. This CDR3 is 15 amino acids long. In germline, CDR1 is MDHEN, CDR2 SYDVKM.

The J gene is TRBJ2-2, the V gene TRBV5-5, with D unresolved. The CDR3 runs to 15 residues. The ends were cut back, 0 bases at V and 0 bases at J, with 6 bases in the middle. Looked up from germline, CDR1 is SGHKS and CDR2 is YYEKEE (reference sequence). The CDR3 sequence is CASSLERTNTGELFF. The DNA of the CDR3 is TGTGCCAGCAGCTTGGAACGGACGAACACCGGGGAGCTGTTTTTT.

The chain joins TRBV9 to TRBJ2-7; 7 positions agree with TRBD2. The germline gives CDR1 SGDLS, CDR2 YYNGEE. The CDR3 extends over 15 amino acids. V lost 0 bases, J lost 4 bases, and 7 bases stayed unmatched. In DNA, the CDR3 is TGTGCCAGCAGCGTAGGTCTAGCGGAGGGGTACGAGCAGTACTTC. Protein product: CASSVGLAEGYEQYF.

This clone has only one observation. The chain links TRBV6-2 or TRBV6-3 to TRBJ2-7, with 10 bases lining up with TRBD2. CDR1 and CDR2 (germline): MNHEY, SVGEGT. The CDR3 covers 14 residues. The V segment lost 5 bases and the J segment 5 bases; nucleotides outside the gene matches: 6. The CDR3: CASSLRAGGHEQYF. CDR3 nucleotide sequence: TGTGCCAGCAGTCTCCGAGCGGGAGGGCACGAGCAGTACTTC.

The CDR3 sequence is CASKPVPGQGGQPQHF. CDR3 in DNA: TGTGCCAGTAAACCAGTCCCGGGACAGGGGGGGCAGCCCCAGCATTTT. The chain uses TRBV28 and TRBJ1-5; the match to TRBD1 covers 11 bases. This CDR3 is built from 16 residues. Germline V lookup: CDR1 MDHEN, CDR2 SYDVKM. J lost 7 bases, V lost 9 bases, and 14 bases had no gene match.

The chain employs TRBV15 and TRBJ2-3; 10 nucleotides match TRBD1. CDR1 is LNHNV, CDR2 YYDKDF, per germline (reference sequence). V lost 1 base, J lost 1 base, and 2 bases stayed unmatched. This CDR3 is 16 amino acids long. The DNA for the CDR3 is TGTGCCACCAGCAGAGGGGGGACAGGGGGCACAGATACGCAGTATTTT. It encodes CATSRGGTGGTDTQYF.

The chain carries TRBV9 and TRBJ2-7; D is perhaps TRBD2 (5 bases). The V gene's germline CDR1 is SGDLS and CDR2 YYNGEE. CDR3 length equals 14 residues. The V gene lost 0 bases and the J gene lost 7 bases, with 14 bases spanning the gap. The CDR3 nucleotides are TGTGCCAGCAGCGTAGGGGAGCTAGCTTGGGAGCAGTACTTC. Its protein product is CASSVGELAWEQYF.

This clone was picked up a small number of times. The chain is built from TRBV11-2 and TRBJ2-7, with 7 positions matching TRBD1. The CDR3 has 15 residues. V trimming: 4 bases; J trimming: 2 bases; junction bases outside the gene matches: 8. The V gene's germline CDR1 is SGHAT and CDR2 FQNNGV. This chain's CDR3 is CASSYFTGTAYEQYF. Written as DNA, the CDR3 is TGTGCCAGCAGCTACTTTACTGGGACAGCCTACGAGCAGTACTTC.

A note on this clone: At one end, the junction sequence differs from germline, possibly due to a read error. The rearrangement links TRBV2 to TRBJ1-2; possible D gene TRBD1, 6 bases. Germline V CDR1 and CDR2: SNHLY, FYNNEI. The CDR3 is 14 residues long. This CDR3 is CASREGQPDYGYTF. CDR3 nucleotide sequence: TGTGCCAGCAGGGAAGGACAGCCCGACTATGGCTACACCTTC.

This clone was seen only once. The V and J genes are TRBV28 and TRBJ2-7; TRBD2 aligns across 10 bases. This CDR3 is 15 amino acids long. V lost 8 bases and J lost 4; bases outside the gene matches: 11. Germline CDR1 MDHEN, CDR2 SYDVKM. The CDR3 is CASGSPSSGSYEQYF. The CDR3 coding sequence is TGTGCCAGCGGATCCCCCTCTAGCGGGAGTTACGAGCAGTACTTC.

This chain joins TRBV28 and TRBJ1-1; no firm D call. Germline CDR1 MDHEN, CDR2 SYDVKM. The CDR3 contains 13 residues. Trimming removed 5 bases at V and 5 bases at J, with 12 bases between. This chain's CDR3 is CASSVGLVTEAFF. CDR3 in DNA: TGTGCCAGCAGTGTAGGGTTAGTGACTGAAGCTTTCTTT.

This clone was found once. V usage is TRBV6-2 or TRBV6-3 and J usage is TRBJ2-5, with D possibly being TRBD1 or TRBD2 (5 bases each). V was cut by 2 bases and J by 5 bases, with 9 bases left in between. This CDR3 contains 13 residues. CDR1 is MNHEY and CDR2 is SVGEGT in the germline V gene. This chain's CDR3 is CASSYRGAETQYF. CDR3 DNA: TGTGCCAGCAGTTACAGAGGGGCCGAGACCCAGTACTTC.

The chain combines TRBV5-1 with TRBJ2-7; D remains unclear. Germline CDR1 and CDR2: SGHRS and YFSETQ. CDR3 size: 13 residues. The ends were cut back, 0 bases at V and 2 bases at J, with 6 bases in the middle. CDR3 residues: CASSLGLPYEQYF. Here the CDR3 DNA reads TGCGCCAGCAGCTTGGGGTTACCCTACGAGCAGTACTTC. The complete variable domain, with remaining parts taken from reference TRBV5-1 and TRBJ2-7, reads KAGVTQTPRYLIKTRGQQVTLSCSPISGHRSVSWYQQTPGQGLQFLFEYFSETQRNKGNFPGRFSGRQFSNSRSEMNVSTLELGDSALYLCASSLGLPYEQYFGPGTRLTVT.

The CDR3 DNA sequence: TGTGCCAGCAGAGGGCGGCGACAATACCAAGAGACCCAGTACTTC. It specifies CASRGRRQYQETQYF. The V and J genes are TRBV2 and TRBJ2-5; D not certain. Germline CDR1 and CDR2: SNHLY and FYNNEI. The V and J ends lost 6 bases and 0 bases respectively, with 14 bases between them. The CDR3 covers 15 residues.

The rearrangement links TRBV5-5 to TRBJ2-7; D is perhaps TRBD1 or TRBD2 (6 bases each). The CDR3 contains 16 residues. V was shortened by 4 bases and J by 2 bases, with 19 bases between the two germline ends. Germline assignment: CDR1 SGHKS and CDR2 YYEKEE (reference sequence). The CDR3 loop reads CASSPPPGEGAYEQYF. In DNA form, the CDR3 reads TGTGCCAGCAGCCCCCCGCCGGGAGAGGGGGCCTACGAGCAGTACTTC.

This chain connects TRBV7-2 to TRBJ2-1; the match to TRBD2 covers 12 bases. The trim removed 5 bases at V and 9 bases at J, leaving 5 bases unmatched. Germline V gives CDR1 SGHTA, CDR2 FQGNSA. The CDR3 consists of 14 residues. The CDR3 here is CASSPGLAGIEQFF. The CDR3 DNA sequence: TGTGCCAGCAGCCCGGGACTAGCGGGTATTGAGCAGTTCTTC.

The CDR3 region has the DNA TGTGCCTGGAGCCACAGACGGTATCCCCAGCCCCAGCATTTT. The encoded protein is CAWSHRRYPQPQHF. The V and J genes are TRBV30 and TRBJ1-5; unclear D gene. Trimming took 3 bases from V and 7 from J, leaving 16 bases between them. CDR1 is GTSNPN and CDR2 is SVGIG in the germline V gene (reference sequence). This CDR3 comprises 14 residues.

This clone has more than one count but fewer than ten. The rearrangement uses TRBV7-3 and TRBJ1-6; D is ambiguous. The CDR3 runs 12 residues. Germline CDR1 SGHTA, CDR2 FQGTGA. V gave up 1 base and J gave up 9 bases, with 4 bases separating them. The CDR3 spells CASSLNGSPLHF. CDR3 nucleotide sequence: TGTGCCAGCAGCTTAAACGGTTCACCCCTCCACTTT.

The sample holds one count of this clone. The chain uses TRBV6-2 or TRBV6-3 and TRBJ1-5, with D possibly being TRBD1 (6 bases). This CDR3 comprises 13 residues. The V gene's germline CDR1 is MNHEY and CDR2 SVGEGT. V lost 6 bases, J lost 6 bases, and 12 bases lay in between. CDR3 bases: TGTGCCAGCAGGTACAGGGACCGTCAGCCCCAGCATTTT. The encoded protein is CASRYRDRQPQHF.